Here is one T cell receptor beta chain with its context. Its antigen is unknown. The data are from a study of cytomegalovirus exposure and HLA in healthy donors. Study findings and constraints: Despite most TCR sequences being rare, some public TCRs occurred in many donors. In a later analysis, a missense DCLRE1C variant was linked to TCR beta V- and J-gene trimming. HLA allele associations emerged for 16,951 TCR beta sequences in a later analysis, at 0.05 false discovery rate. Being productive about 90% or about 30% of the time was typical of most TCR beta V segments in an earlier analysis.

Amplification used 60 Vbeta primers and 13 Jbeta primers. Sequencing was performed with immunoSEQ multiplex PCR; in TCRdb, only in-frame clones are kept and a portion is missing. The table lists approximately 110,000 clones, roughly 80% of them singletons. V shed 5 bases, J shed 2 bases, and the junction held 11 bases outside the gene matches. Germline V lookup: CDR1 SGHTA, CDR2 FQGNSA. The CDR3 is 16 amino acids. Sequenced input: PBMCs. The clonotype originates from a woman between 45 and 65 years old in good health and CMV-seropositive. The rearrangement links TRBV7-2 to TRBJ1-2; TRBD1 matches 7 bases. The CDR3 coding sequence is TGTGCCAGCAGCGAAAGGGTGCAGGGGGAAAACTATGGCTACACCTTC. It yields the protein CASSERVQGENYGYTF.